This T cell receptor beta chain emerged from a study of metastatic and nonmetastatic thyroid tumors. As for the study in general: For malignant and benign thyroid patients, tumor or nodule tissue and blood were the sources whose repertoires were compared. General observations from the study: Compared with benign nodules, malignant thyroid tumors were reported to have significantly higher TCR beta diversity in both blood and tumor.

The CDR3 spans 13 residues. J lost 5 bases, V lost 6 bases, and 3 bases had no gene match. CDR1 and CDR2 (germline): MNHEY, SMNVEV (reference sequence). The entire patient cohort was treatment-naive prior to thyroid surgery. With regard to this clone: Its specificity is unknown.

As processed by the authors: The study's classifier, a distant-metastasis tool for papillary thyroid cancer, was built using CDR3 differences across clinicopathological groups. TCRdb called clones again from the PCR reads with MiXCR. TCRdb's processing, not the study's, gives the V and J calls here. The table shows around 37,000 clones, with 20% to 25% occurring only once. The sequence was obtained from a female donor with papillary thyroid cancer or a benign thyroid nodule (not recorded which). Some clones in this sample may be carry-over from other donors' samples. The sequenced material came from tumor tissue. The rearrangement uses TRBV27 and TRBJ2-7; 11 nucleotides agree with TRBD2. The chain's CDR3 is CASRLAGDHEQYF. The DNA of the CDR3 is TGTGCCAGCAGACTAGCGGGAGATCACGAGCAGTACTTC.